This T cell receptor beta chain was sequenced in a study of T cells in Graves' hyperthyroidism and ophthalmopathy. General study points: Researchers report that a 13 V-J model separated ophthalmopathy from stable hyperthyroidism.

Note on this clonotype: The target antigen is unknown.

Trimming at V came to 3 bases and at J to 4 bases, leaving 5 bases not matched to a gene. The CDR3 runs 16 residues. Germline V CDR1 and CDR2: SGDLS, YYNGEE. RNA transcripts yielded amplified TCR beta CDR3 regions. The HTBI set primed first-round TCR CDR3 RT-PCR. TCRdb fed the multiplex PCR reads into MiXCR, producing one record per CDR3 protein. The sample shows fewer than 650,000 distinct CDR3 sequences, 13% to 15% of them seen only once. The chain employs TRBV9 and TRBJ2-3, with 13 bases that match TRBD2. The sequencing input was blood. The receptor's source is a young woman with Graves' ophthalmopathy. CDR3 residues: CASSDTSGREADTQYF. The CDR3 DNA sequence: TGTGCCAGCAGCGATACTAGCGGGAGGGAGGCAGATACGCAGTATTTT.